This passage covers 4 T cell receptor beta chains from one sample sequenced in a study of spatial heterogeneity in lung cancer. The time point is: blood at routine non-recurrence follow-up after resection. MiXCR, applied by TCRdb to the 5' RACE reads, yields one record per CDR3 protein. The sample holds about 10,000 distinct CDR3 sequences; about 25% are singletons and the top ten take around 3.6%. Source: PBMCs, taken at follow-up. These receptors all come from a female donor with early-stage non-small cell lung cancer.

The chain links TRBV28 to TRBJ2-7, with TRBD2 matching 8 bases. The CDR3 spans 14 residues. Per germline, CDR1 MDHEN and CDR2 SYDVKM. With V trimmed by 4 bases and J by 6 bases, 8 bases remained unmatched. The CDR3 protein is CASSSPGLEPEQYF. As DNA, the CDR3 is TGTGCCAGCAGTTCTCCGGGACTAGAGCCCGAGCAGTACTTC.

By its share, this clonotype is medium-sized. The chain uses TRBV5-1 and TRBJ2-1; D is unclear. Looked up from germline, CDR1 is SGHRS and CDR2 is YFSETQ. V was trimmed by 2 bases and J by 6 bases, leaving 9 bases between them. The CDR3 has 13 amino acids. Written as DNA, the CDR3 is TGCGCCAGCAGCTTAAGCCTGGGCAATGAGCAGTTCTTC. This sequence encodes CASSLSLGNEQFF.

This chain links TRBV5-6 with TRBJ2-7; no firm D call. The CDR3 runs to 13 residues. Germline V CDR1 and CDR2: SGHDT, YYEEEE. V lost 0 bases and J 3 bases, leaving 7 bases between the germline ends. CDR3 coding DNA: TGTGCCAGCAGCTTGGACACGGACTACGAGCAGTACTTC. This translates into CASSLDTDYEQYF.

This chain connects TRBV7-2 to TRBJ2-5; D gene uncertain. Looked up from germline, CDR1 is SGHTA and CDR2 is FQGNSA. Trimming took 2 bases from V and 0 from J, leaving 7 bases between them. The CDR3 consists of 14 residues. The CDR3 spells CASSLNSNQETQYF. In DNA, the CDR3 is TGTGCCAGCAGCTTAAACTCCAACCAAGAGACCCAGTACTTC.